The 32 T cell receptor beta chains reported below all come from one sample, sequenced in a study of blood T cells in healthy people across ages. Alongside a J-beta primer mix, a sample-barcoded 5' primer served in a second PCR lasting about 7 to 11 cycles. MiXCR, applied by TCRdb to the 5' RACE reads, yields one record per CDR3 protein. The sample lists 1.8 million or so distinct CDR3 sequences, around 42% seen once, with around 23% in the top ten. Sequencing was performed on blood. Receptors originate from a human donor in good health.

This clonotype turned up a few times. The genes are TRBV27 and TRBJ2-7, with D possibly TRBD2 on 6 matching bases. The length of the CDR3 is 15 residues. V was cut by 8 bases and J by 3 bases, with 20 bases left in between. Germline loops: CDR1 MNHEY, CDR2 SMNVEV (reference sequence). CDR3 coding DNA: TGTGCCAGCCCCCAGGGTCGGGCGGGAAACTACGAGCAGTACTTC. It encodes CASPQGRAGNYEQYF.

This sequence joins TRBV12-3 or TRBV12-4 and TRBJ2-1; unclear D gene. The CDR3 has 14 amino acids. With 11 bases removed from V and 6 bases from J, the gap between germline ends came to 20 bases. CDR3 protein: CAGSSNLALNEQFF. The CDR3 DNA follows: TGTGCCGGTAGTTCAAACCTGGCCCTCAATGAGCAGTTCTTC.

This clonotype was detected a few times. The rearrangement joins TRBV6-2 or TRBV6-3 to TRBJ2-5, with D perhaps TRBD1 (6 bases). Germline V CDR1 and CDR2: MNHEY, SVGEGT. This CDR3 comprises 14 residues. V dropped 6 bases and J dropped 0 bases, with 11 bases sitting between them. The CDR3 DNA reads as TGTGCCAGCAGAATCGACAGGAACCAAGAGACCCAGTACTTC. This gives the protein CASRIDRNQETQYF.

This clonotype was found once. Germline and junction disagree at one end, which may indicate a read error. V is TRBV20-1 and J is TRBJ1-6; D unclear. Per the germline V gene, CDR1 is DFQATT and CDR2 is SNEGSKA (reference sequence). This CDR3 is 13 amino acids long. CDR3 sequence (DNA): TGCAGTGCTCCCCGGGAGATAAATTCAACCCTCCACTTT. It encodes CSAPREINSTLHF.

This clonotype was detected a few times. The rearrangement links TRBV12-3 or TRBV12-4 to TRBJ1-6; tentatively, D is TRBD1 (6 bases). Trimming shortened V by 4 bases and J by 8 bases, and 12 bases separated the two germline ends. This CDR3 has 14 amino acids. DNA of the CDR3: TGTGCCAGCAGTTCCACAGGGTCTGATTCACCCCTCCACTTT. Its translation: CASSSTGSDSPLHF.

The rearrangement links TRBV7-3 to TRBJ2-7; 8 positions match TRBD2. J was trimmed by 6 bases and V by 5 bases; bases with no gene match: 12. The CDR3 contains 15 residues. Germline values: CDR1 SGHTA, CDR2 FQGTGA. CDR3 protein: CASSLLAGLSSEQYF. The CDR3 DNA sequence: TGTGCCAGCAGCCTTTTAGCGGGGCTTTCTTCCGAGCAGTACTTC. The variable domain in full, with the rest retrieved from reference TRBV7-3 and TRBJ2-7, is GAGVSQTPSNKVTEKGKYVELRCDPISGHTALYWYRQSLGQGPEFLIYFQGTGAADDSGLPNDRFFAVRPEGSVSTLKIQRTERGDSAVYLCASSLLAGLSSEQYFGPGTRLTVT.

The rearrangement joins TRBV7-2 to TRBJ1-2; D is uncertain. This CDR3 region has 17 residues. Deletions cut 5 bases from V and 6 bases from J, with 25 bases between. Looked up from germline, CDR1 is SGHTA and CDR2 is FQGNSA. This CDR3 is CASSRKTSVEGENGYTF. The CDR3 bases are TGTGCCAGCAGCCGAAAGACAAGTGTGGAGGGAGAAAATGGCTACACCTTC.

This clonotype came up a few times. The genes are TRBV7-3 and TRBJ1-2; tentatively, D is TRBD1 (5 bases). This CDR3 has 13 amino acids. V lost 8 bases, J lost 5 bases, and 15 bases lay in between. In germline, CDR1 is SGHTA, CDR2 FQGTGA. The CDR3: CASGLGTAYGYTF. CDR3 nucleotides: TGTGCCAGCGGGTTAGGGACGGCGTATGGCTACACCTTC.

V usage is TRBV29-1 and J usage is TRBJ2-3, with D perhaps being TRBD1 or TRBD2 (5 bases each). V lost 6 bases and J 4 bases, leaving 11 bases between the germline ends. CDR3 size: 12 residues. The germline V gene has CDR1 SQVTM and CDR2 ANQGSEA. CDR3 amino acids: CSVRGIPDTQYF. The CDR3 nucleotides read TGCAGCGTCCGGGGCATCCCAGATACGCAGTATTTT.

There are many counts of this clonotype. The chain's CDR3 is CASSQDHRARGGYTF. The CDR3 DNA follows: TGCGCCAGCAGCCAAGACCACAGGGCCCGGGGTGGCTACACCTTC. J is TRBJ1-2 and V is TRBV4-3, with D perhaps matching TRBD1 (6 bases). The germline CDR1 and CDR2 sequences are LGHNA and YSLEER. The germline V and J ends were trimmed by 0 bases and 7 bases, with 15 bases remaining between them. The CDR3 loop spans 15 amino acids.

CDR3 nucleotides: TGTGCCAGCAGCTTAGCGCGGGGTTTTGAAGCTTTCTTT. It encodes CASSLARGFEAFF. The chain combines TRBV7-2 with TRBJ1-1, with D uncertain. The V end lost 0 bases, the J end lost 7 bases, and 9 bases lay between the germline ends. The CDR3 is 13 amino acids. CDR1 is SGHTA and CDR2 is FQGNSA in the germline V gene. The full variable domain, in which reference TRBV7-2 and TRBJ1-1 provide the parts outside the CDR3, is GAGVSQSPSNKVTEKGKDVELRCDPISGHTALYWYRQSLGQGLEFLIYFQGNSAPDKSGLPSDRFSAERTGGSVSTLTIQRTQQEDSAVYLCASSLARGFEAFFGQGTRLTVV.

The chain combines TRBV20-1 with TRBJ2-7; 8 nucleotides align to TRBD2. Germline values: CDR1 DFQATT, CDR2 SNEGSKA (reference sequence). The V gene end was trimmed by 5 bases and the J gene end by 0 bases; junction bases not matched to a gene: 12. The CDR3 spans 16 residues. CDR3 nucleotide sequence: TGCAGTGCTGGGGGGAATGAGCGGGGGCACTCCTACGAGCAGTACTTC. The encoded protein is CSAGGNERGHSYEQYF.

The chain is built from TRBV29-1 and TRBJ2-3; D ambiguous. There are 12 residues in the CDR3. The germline V gene has CDR1 SQVTM and CDR2 ANQGSEA. V shed 3 bases and J shed 3 bases, with 7 bases lying between them. CDR3 protein: CSVEPATDTQYF. CDR3 DNA: TGCAGCGTTGAGCCAGCGACAGATACGCAGTATTTT.

This clonotype was observed a few times. V gene TRBV7-2 combines with J gene TRBJ2-5, with 8 nucleotides matching TRBD2. With 5 bases clipped from V and 0 bases from J, the junction kept 5 bases outside the gene matches. Germline CDR1 reads SGHTA; CDR2 reads FQGNSA. The CDR3 spans 15 residues. The chain's CDR3 is CASSKERGNQETQYF. The CDR3 DNA reads as TGTGCCAGCAGCAAAGAGCGGGGGAACCAAGAGACCCAGTACTTC.

The chain carries TRBV6-2 or TRBV6-3 and TRBJ2-1; 9 bases are shared with TRBD2. Germline CDR1 MNHEY, CDR2 SVGEGT. V was clipped by 7 bases and J by 4 bases; unmatched bases: 8. The CDR3 is 15 residues long. The CDR3 bases are TGTGCCAGCACTAGAGCGGGGGGCCCTTACAATGAGCAGTTCTTC. Its translation: CASTRAGGPYNEQFF.

The rearrangement uses TRBV15 and TRBJ2-1, with 8 nucleotides matching TRBD1. This CDR3 comprises 15 residues. Unmatched junction bases numbered 7, after V lost 7 bases and J lost 2 bases. Germline loops: CDR1 LNHNV, CDR2 YYDKDF (reference sequence). The DNA of the CDR3 is TGTGCCACCAACACCGACAGGGGAACCTACAATGAGCAGTTCTTC. Translated, it gives CATNTDRGTYNEQFF.

The V gene is TRBV5-1, the J gene TRBJ1-1; D unresolved. V lost 0 bases, J lost 9 bases, and 15 bases lay in between. The germline CDR1 and CDR2 sequences are SGHRS and YFSETQ. CDR3 length equals 14 residues. The CDR3 nucleotides are TGCGCCAGCAGCTTGGAGGTTGGCAGATGGAAAGCTTTCTTT. This codes for CASSLEVGRWKAFF.

Notes on this clonotype: The junction departs from germline at one end; a sequencing error may be responsible. The CDR3 spells CASSSTLGNTIYF. In DNA, the CDR3 is TGTGCTAGCAGCTCCACTCTCGGAAACACCATATATTTT. The chain couples TRBV7-7 to TRBJ1-3, with D unclear. From germline, CDR1 is SSHAT and CDR2 FNYEAQ (reference sequence). This CDR3 has 13 amino acids.

This clonotype showed up just a few times. The rearrangement uses TRBV20-1 and TRBJ1-1, with 7 nucleotides matching TRBD1. The junction had 24 bases not matched to a gene; V was cut back by 6 bases and J by 5 bases. Germline-derived CDR1 and CDR2 are DFQATT and SNEGSKA (reference sequence). This CDR3 comprises 18 residues. This CDR3 reads CSATRQGGKRARGTEAFF. The CDR3 DNA reads TGCAGTGCCACCCGACAGGGTGGGAAGAGGGCTAGAGGGACTGAAGCTTTCTTT.

This clonotype appeared a few times. This chain connects TRBV4-1 to TRBJ1-2; a possible D gene is TRBD1 (5 bases). CDR3 size: 15 residues. Per germline, CDR1 MGHRA and CDR2 YSYEKL. Trimming took 4 bases from V and 4 from J, leaving 16 bases between them. This CDR3 reads CASSPEVGVGYGYTF. The DNA for the CDR3 is TGCGCCAGCAGCCCGGAGGTAGGGGTGGGCTATGGCTACACCTTC.

This chain links TRBV29-1 with TRBJ1-5, with TRBD1 matching over 7 bases. Germline lookup yields CDR1 SQVTM and CDR2 ANQGSEA. Germline trimming cut 5 bases from V and 0 bases from J; bases unmatched to any gene: 4. The CDR3 length is 14 residues. The CDR3 DNA reads as TGCAGCGTTTCCAGGGGGACTAGCAATCAGCCCCAGCATTTT. Protein sequence: CSVSRGTSNQPQHF.

The chain has TRBV12-3 or TRBV12-4 and TRBJ2-3; no definite D call. Trimming removed 6 bases at V and 3 bases at J, with 7 bases between. This CDR3 has 12 amino acids. In nucleotides, the CDR3 is TGTGCCAGCAGGATGAATACAGATACGCAGTATTTT. Translating gives CASRMNTDTQYF.

To note about this clonotype: The germline gene is not matched at one end of the junction; a read error may be the cause. The chain is built from TRBV18 and TRBJ1-4; TRBD1 agrees at 8 bases. This CDR3 has 15 residues. Germline CDR1 and CDR2: KGHSH and LQKENI. Here the CDR3 DNA reads TGCGCCAGCTCACCACCAGGGGGCAATCGTGAAAAACTGTTTTTT. This encodes CASSPPGGNREKLFF.

The rearrangement uses TRBV5-4 and TRBJ1-2; unclear D gene. V lost 1 base to trimming and J lost 7 bases, with 8 bases between them. Germline V gene data show CDR1 as SGHNT and CDR2 as YYREEE (reference sequence). The CDR3 runs to 12 residues. CDR3 residues: CASSLPSSGYTF. The CDR3 nucleotides read TGTGCCAGCAGCTTGCCATCAAGTGGCTACACCTTC.

The genes are TRBV7-9 and TRBJ1-5; 8 positions match TRBD1. The germline gives CDR1 SEHNR, CDR2 FQNEAQ (reference sequence). The CDR3 consists of 19 residues. V shed 2 bases, J shed 1 base, and the junction held 13 bases outside the gene matches. CDR3 sequence (DNA): TGTGCCAGCAGCTTACAGTTCCCAGGGGGCGGGAGAAGCAATCAGCCCCAGCATTTT. It is translated as CASSLQFPGGGRSNQPQHF. Full variable domain (outside the CDR3, taken from reference TRBV7-9 and TRBJ1-5): DTGVSQNPRHKITKRGQNVTFRCDPISEHNRLYWYRQTLGQGPEFLTYFQNEAQLEKSRLLSDRFSAERPKGSFSTLEIQRTEQGDSAMYLCASSLQFPGGGRSNQPQHFGDGTRLSIL.

There are a few counts of this clonotype. The rearrangement joins TRBV28 to TRBJ2-7; 9 bases are a match to TRBD1. The V gene's germline CDR1 is MDHEN and CDR2 SYDVKM. This CDR3 region has 14 residues. V trimming: 6 bases; J trimming: 2 bases; junction bases outside the gene matches: 5. CDR3 in amino acids: CASSGQGRTYEQYF. The CDR3 nucleotides are TGTGCCAGCAGCGGACAGGGGCGTACCTACGAGCAGTACTTC.

Turning to this clonotype: Relative to the germline gene, one junction end is altered; a read error may explain this. The chain has TRBV4-2 and TRBJ2-5; 8 bases are shared with TRBD2. Germline V gene sequence: CDR1 LGHNA, CDR2 YNFKEQ. This CDR3 contains 18 residues. CDR3 DNA: TGTGCCTGCAGCCCCTCTATAGAGGGCGGGGGGACTCAAGAGACCCAGTACTTC. Residues: CACSPSIEGGGTQETQYF.

CDR3 in amino acids: CASTPGGWEQFF. CDR3 DNA: TGTGCCAGCACCCCGGGGGGTTGGGAGCAGTTCTTC. J is TRBJ2-1 and V is TRBV12-3 or TRBV12-4; 7 bases line up with TRBD2. This CDR3 contains 12 residues. Trimming at V came to 7 bases and at J to 10 bases, leaving 7 bases not matched to a gene.

This clonotype was detected only a few times. The gene calls are TRBV7-9 and TRBJ2-1, with D tentatively TRBD2 (5 bases). The germline V and J ends were trimmed by 4 bases and 0 bases, with 16 bases remaining between them. The CDR3 has 17 amino acids. Per germline, CDR1 SEHNR and CDR2 FQNEAQ (reference sequence). The CDR3 loop is CASSSPGVGSSYNEQFF. The CDR3 DNA is TGTGCCAGCAGCTCCCCCGGTGTGGGGAGCTCCTACAATGAGCAGTTCTTC.

The V gene is TRBV20-1, the J gene TRBJ2-3, with 9 bases lining up with TRBD2. Germline V gene sequence: CDR1 DFQATT, CDR2 SNEGSKA (reference sequence). This CDR3 comprises 16 residues. After removal of 4 bases from V and 3 bases from J, the junction contained 11 bases not matched to a gene. The CDR3 DNA reads TGCAGTGCTAAACTACGAGCGGGGGGTGCTACAGATACGCAGTATTTT. It codes for CSAKLRAGGATDTQYF.

J is TRBJ2-3 and V is TRBV3-1; D is unclear. The V and J ends lost 4 bases and 2 bases respectively, with 13 bases between them. The CDR3 contains 15 residues. Germline-derived CDR1 and CDR2 are LGHDT and YNNKEL (reference sequence). CDR3 residues: CASSLTAIITDTQYF. The CDR3 DNA reads as TGTGCCAGCAGCCTAACAGCGATAATCACAGATACGCAGTATTTT.

The V gene is TRBV7-3, the J gene TRBJ2-7; the D gene could be TRBD1 or TRBD2 (5 bases each). The CDR3 is 16 amino acids. V lost 1 base, J lost 3 bases, and 16 bases lay in between. Germline CDR1 reads SGHTA; CDR2 reads FQGTGA. The CDR3 is CASSLRGAKTLYEQYF. CDR3 nucleotides: TGTGCCAGCAGCTTAAGAGGGGCCAAAACCCTCTACGAGCAGTACTTC.